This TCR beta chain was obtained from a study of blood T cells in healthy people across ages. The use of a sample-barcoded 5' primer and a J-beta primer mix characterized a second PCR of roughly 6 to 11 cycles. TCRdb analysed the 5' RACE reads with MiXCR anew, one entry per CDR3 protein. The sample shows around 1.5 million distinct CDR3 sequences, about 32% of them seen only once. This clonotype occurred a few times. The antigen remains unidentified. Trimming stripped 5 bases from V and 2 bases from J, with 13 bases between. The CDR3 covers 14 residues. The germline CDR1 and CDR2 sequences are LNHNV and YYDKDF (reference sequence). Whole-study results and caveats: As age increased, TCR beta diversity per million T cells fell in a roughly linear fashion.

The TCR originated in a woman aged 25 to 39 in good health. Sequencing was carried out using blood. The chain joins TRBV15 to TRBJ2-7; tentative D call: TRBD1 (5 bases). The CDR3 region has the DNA TGTGCCACCAGCCGTAGGACAACTACCTACGAGCAGTACTTC. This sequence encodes CATSRRTTTYEQYF.